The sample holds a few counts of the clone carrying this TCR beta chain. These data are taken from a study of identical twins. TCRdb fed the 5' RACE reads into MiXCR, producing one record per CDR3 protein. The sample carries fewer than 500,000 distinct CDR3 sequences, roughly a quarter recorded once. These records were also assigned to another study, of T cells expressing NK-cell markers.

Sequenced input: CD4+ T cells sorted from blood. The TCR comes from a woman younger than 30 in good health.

CDR3 in amino acids: CASSVTSPSGRGGEGYNEQFF. The CDR3 DNA is TGTGCCAGCAGCGTAACCTCCCCTAGCGGGAGAGGGGGGGAAGGCTACAATGAGCAGTTCTTC. The chain couples TRBV9 to TRBJ2-1, with TRBD2 matching over 10 bases. CDR1 is SGDLS, CDR2 YYNGEE, per germline. The length of the CDR3 is 21 residues. V trimming: 1 base; J trimming: 3 bases; junction bases outside the gene matches: 19.